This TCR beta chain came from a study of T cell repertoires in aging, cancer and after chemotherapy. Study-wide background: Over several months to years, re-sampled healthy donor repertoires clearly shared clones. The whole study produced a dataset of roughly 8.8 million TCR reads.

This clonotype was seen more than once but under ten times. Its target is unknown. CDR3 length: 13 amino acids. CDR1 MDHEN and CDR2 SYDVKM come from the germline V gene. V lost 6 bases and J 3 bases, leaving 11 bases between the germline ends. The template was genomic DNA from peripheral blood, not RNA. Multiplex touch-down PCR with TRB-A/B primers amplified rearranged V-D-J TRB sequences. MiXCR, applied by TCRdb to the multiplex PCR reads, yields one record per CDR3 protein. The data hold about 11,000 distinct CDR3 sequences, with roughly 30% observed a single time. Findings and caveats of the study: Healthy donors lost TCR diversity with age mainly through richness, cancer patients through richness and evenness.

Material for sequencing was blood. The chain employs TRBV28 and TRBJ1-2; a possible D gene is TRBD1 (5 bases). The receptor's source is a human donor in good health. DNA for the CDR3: TGTGCCAGCAGCCCCGACAGCTACTATGGCTACACCTTC. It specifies CASSPDSYYGYTF.